This T cell receptor beta chain came from a study of T cells after posttransplantation cyclophosphamide. The CDR3 totals 13 residues. V gave up 3 bases and J gave up 8 bases, with 13 bases separating them. Germline CDR1 MDHEN, CDR2 SYDVKM. Control samples came 1 year after myeloablative marrow transplants with methotrexate plus calcineurin inhibitor. Data came from immunoSEQ multiplex PCR; TCRdb stores just in-frame clones and leaves some out. The data show about 15,000 clones, around 87% seen once. Sequenced material: PBMCs, taken after an allogeneic stem cell transplant with a calcineurin inhibitor and methotrexate. The chain employs TRBV28 and TRBJ1-2, with D unresolved. This sequence originates from a male patient aged 50 to 60 who received an allogeneic stem cell transplant from an unrelated donor, was CMV-positive, and had chronic GVHD only. The T cells may come from the graft donor. The CDR3 spells CASSFRAFIGYTF. The DNA for the CDR3 is TGTGCCAGCAGTTTTCGCGCGTTTATAGGCTACACCTTC.